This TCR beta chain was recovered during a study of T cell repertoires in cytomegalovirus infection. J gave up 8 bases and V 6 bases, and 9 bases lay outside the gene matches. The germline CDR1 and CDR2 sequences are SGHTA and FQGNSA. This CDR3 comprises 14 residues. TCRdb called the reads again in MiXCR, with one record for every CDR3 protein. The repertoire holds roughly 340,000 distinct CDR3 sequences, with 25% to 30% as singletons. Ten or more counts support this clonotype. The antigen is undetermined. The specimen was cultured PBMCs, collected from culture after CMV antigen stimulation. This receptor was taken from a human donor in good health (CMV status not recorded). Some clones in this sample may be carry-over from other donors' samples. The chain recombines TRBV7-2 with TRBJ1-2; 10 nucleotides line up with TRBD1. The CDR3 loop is CASSNRQGAQGYTF. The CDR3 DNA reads TGTGCCAGCAGTAACCGACAGGGGGCGCAAGGCTACACCTTC.